This T cell receptor (beta chain) was identified during a study of T cells in Graves' hyperthyroidism and ophthalmopathy. Study details: Peripheral blood collection took place at initial diagnosis, before any treatment.

A Clinical Activity Score of at least 3, a NOSPECS grade of at least 4 and a duration under 3 months were recorded in the ophthalmopathy patients. Researchers barred patients who had uncontrolled infection, other autoimmune disease, pregnancy or lactation. Germline V gene sequence: CDR1 SGHTA, CDR2 FQGNSA. With 5 bases removed from V and 0 bases from J, the gap between germline ends came to 14 bases. This CDR3 has 15 residues. TCR beta CDR3 regions were amplified from RNA transcripts. The TCR CDR3 was amplified in a first-round RT-PCR using the HTBI primer set. One entry per CDR3 protein, called by TCRdb with MiXCR from the multiplex PCR reads. The data contain about 500,000 distinct CDR3 sequences, 17% of them singletons.

This chain joins TRBV7-2 and TRBJ2-7; possibly TRBD1 for D (6 bases). Sample: blood. This receptor was taken from a woman aged 18-35 years with Graves' ophthalmopathy. The CDR3: CASSEGTLFSYEQYF. In DNA form, the CDR3 reads TGTGCCAGCAGCGAGGGGACACTTTTCTCCTACGAGCAGTACTTC.